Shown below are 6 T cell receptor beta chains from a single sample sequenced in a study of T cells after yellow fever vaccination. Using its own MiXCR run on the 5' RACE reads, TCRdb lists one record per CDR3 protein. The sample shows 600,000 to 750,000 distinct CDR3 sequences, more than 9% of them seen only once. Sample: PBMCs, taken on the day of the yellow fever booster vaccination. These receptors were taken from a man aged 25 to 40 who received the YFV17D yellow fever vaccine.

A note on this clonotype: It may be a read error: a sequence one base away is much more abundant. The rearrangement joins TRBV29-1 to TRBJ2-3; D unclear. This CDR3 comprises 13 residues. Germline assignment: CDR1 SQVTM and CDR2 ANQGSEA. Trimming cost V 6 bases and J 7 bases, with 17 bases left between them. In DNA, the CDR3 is TGCAGCGTGGAGACGGTAGGAGCGAATACGCAGTATTTT. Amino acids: CSVETVGANTQYF.

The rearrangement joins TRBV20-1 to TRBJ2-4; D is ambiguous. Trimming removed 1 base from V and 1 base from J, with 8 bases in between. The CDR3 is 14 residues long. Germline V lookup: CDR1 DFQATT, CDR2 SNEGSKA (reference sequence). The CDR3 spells CSARGVTAKNIQYF. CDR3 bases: TGCAGTGCTAGAGGCGTAACGGCCAAAAACATTCAGTACTTC.

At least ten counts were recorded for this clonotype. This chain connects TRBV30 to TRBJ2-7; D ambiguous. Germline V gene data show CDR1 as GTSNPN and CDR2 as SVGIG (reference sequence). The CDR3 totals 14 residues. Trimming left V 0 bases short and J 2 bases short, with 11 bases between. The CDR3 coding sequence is TGTGCCTGGAGTGTTGGCCCAGGCCCCTACGAGCAGTACTTC. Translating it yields CAWSVGPGPYEQYF.

The CDR3 bases are TGTGCCAGCAGCTTAGCTCCCAGTATCCAGCCCCAGCATTTT. This gives the protein CASSLAPSIQPQHF. This sequence joins TRBV7-2 and TRBJ1-5; no reliable D call. Germline CDR1 reads SGHTA; CDR2 reads FQGNSA. The ends were cut back, 0 bases at V and 7 bases at J, with 10 bases in the middle. The CDR3 is 14 residues long.

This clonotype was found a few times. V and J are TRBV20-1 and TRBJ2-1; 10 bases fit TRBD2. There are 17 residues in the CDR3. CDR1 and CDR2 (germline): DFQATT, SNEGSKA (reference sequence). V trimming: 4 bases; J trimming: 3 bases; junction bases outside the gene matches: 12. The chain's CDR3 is CSATVWLAGGFYNEQFF. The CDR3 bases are TGCAGTGCTACGGTATGGTTAGCGGGAGGTTTCTACAATGAGCAGTTCTTC.

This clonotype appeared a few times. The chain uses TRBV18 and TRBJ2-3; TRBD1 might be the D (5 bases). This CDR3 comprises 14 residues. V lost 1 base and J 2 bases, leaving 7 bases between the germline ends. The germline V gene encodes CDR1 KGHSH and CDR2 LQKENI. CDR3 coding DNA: TGTGCCAGCTCACCACAGGGGCTCACAGATACGCAGTATTTT. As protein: CASSPQGLTDTQYF.